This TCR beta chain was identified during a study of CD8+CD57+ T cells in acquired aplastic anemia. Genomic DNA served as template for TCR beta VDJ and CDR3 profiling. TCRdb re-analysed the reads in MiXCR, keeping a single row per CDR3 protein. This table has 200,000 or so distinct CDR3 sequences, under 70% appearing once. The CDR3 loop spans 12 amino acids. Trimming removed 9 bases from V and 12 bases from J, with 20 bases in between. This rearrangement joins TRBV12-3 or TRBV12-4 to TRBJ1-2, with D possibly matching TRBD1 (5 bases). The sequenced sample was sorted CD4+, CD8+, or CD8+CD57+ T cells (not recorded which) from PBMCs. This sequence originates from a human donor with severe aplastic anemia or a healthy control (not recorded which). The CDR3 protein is CASTPGYSGNTF. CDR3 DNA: TGTGCCAGTACCCCAGGGTACTCTGGAAACACCTTC.